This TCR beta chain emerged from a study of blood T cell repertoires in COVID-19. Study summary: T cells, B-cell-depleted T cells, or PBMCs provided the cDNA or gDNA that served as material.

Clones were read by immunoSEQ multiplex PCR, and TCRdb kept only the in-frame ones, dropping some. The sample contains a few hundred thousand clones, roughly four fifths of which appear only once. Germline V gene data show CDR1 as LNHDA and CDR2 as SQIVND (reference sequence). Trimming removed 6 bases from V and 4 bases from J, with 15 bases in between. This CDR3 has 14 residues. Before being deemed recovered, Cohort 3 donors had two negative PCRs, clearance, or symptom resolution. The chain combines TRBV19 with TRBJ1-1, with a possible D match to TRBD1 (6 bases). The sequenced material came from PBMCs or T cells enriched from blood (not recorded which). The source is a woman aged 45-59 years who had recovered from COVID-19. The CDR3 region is CASSLTGIGTEAFF. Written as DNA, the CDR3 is TGTGCCAGTAGCCTCACAGGGATCGGCACTGAAGCTTTCTTT.